This T cell receptor (beta chain) appears in the sequencing data of a study of T cells in localized non-small cell lung cancer. The CDR3 extends over 14 amino acids. V was clipped by 3 bases and J by 4 bases, with 11 bases between them. Per germline, CDR1 SGDLS and CDR2 YYNGEE. The method was immunoSEQ multiplex PCR; TCRdb's version includes in-frame clones alone and lacks a portion of them. The data hold about 91,000 clones, with 87% observed a single time. This chain joins TRBV9 and TRBJ1-5, with D uncertain. The TCR comes from a man aged 40-75 years with stage I squamous cell lung carcinoma. Sequencing was performed on peripheral blood, taken before any cancer treatment. The CDR3 coding sequence is TGTGCCAGCAGCGCCAACAGCGGTAATCAGCCCCAGCATTTT. Protein product: CASSANSGNQPQHF. Full variable domain (missing parts from reference TRBV9 and TRBJ1-5): DSGVTQTPKHLITATGQRVTLRCSPRSGDLSVYWYQQSLDQGLQFLIQYYNGEERAKGNILERFSAQQFPDLHSELNLSSLELGDSALYFCASSANSGNQPQHFGDGTRLSIL.